This is a list of T cell receptor beta chains from one sample in a study of T cell responses to AZD1222 COVID-19 vaccine. Measured with immunoSEQ multiplex PCR; TCRdb has only the in-frame clones, and not every one. The profile shows 100,000 to 120,000 clones, about 90% of them singletons. This specimen was peripheral blood, taken on day 0 of AZD1222 vaccination. These receptors all come from an adult in good health. Each CDR3 is given with its conserved first and last residue. Fields, in order: J gene, clone size, V gene, D gene, CDR3 length, CDR3 protein, CDR3 DNA. A D gene is named only where the DNA matches it firmly. Expanded clones are given a class, and other clones once, few, many or no size at all.

TRBJ1-4,NA,TRBV2,NA,15,CAFAAETGTNEKLFF,TGTGCCTTTGCGGCGGAGACCGGCACTAATGAAAAACTGTTTTTT
TRBJ2-7,once,TRBV3-1/TRBV3-2,TRBD1,11,CASQGAHEQYF,TGTGCCAGCCAGGGGGCCCACGAGCAGTACTTC
TRBJ1-5,NA,TRBV5-1,NA,15,CASSRDGNSNQPQHF,TGCGCCAGCAGCCGGGACGGGAATAGCAATCAGCCCCAGCATTTT
TRBJ2-3,NA,TRBV4-1,TRBD2,17,CASSQGSGGARTDTQYF,TGCGCCAGCAGCCAAGGTAGCGGGGGGGCCCGCACAGATACGCAGTATTTT
TRBJ1-1,NA,TRBV13,TRBD1,15,CASSLDWTGPTEAFF,TGTGCCAGCAGCTTAGATTGGACAGGTCCCACTGAAGCTTTCTTT
TRBJ2-7,NA,TRBV3-1/TRBV3-2,NA,13,CASSQDTGFEQYF,TGTGCCAGCAGCCAAGATACAGGCTTCGAGCAGTACTTC
TRBJ1-4,NA,TRBV28,NA,15,CASSPPGQLNEKLFF,TGTGCCAGCAGTCCACCCGGACAGCTTAATGAAAAACTGTTTTTT
TRBJ1-1,NA,TRBV6-5,NA,14,CASSSPDMNTEAFF,TGTGCCAGCAGTTCACCGGACATGAACACTGAAGCTTTCTTT
TRBJ1-1,once,TRBV3-1/TRBV3-2,NA,13,CASSQGRGTEAFF,TGTGCCAGCAGCCAAGGCAGGGGAACTGAAGCTTTCTTT
TRBJ1-2,NA,TRBV24-1,NA,14,CATSDADGHYGYTF,TGTGCCACCAGTGATGCCGACGGACACTATGGCTACACCTTC
TRBJ1-5,NA,TRBV28,NA,15,CASSLWGGGNQPQHF,TGTGCCAGCAGTTTATGGGGAGGTGGCAATCAGCCCCAGCATTTT
TRBJ1-4,NA,TRBV19,TRBD1,15,CASSIAQGALEKLFF,TGTGCCAGTAGTATAGCACAGGGGGCCCTCGAAAAACTGTTTTTT
TRBJ1-1,NA,TRBV7-9,NA,14,CASSATVFGTEAFF,TGTGCCAGCAGCGCGACAGTATTCGGAACTGAAGCTTTCTTT
TRBJ1-3,NA,TRBV29-1,TRBD1,13,CSVGDRAGNTIYF,TGCAGCGTTGGGGACAGGGCTGGAAACACCATATATTTT
TRBJ1-2,NA,TRBV28,TRBD1,17,CASSLHPTGTGGHGYTF,TGTGCCAGCAGTTTGCACCCTACCGGGACAGGGGGCCATGGCTACACCTTC
TRBJ1-2,once,TRBV6-5,NA,14,CASSIGQTRYGYTF,TGTGCCAGCAGTATAGGGCAGACTCGTTATGGCTACACCTTC
TRBJ1-1,NA,TRBV2,NA,14,CASRAESGNTEAFF,TGTGCCAGCAGGGCGGAGTCAGGGAACACTGAAGCTTTCTTT
TRBJ2-2,NA,TRBV19,NA,15,CASSREGVNTGELFF,TGTGCCAGTAGTAGAGAGGGGGTGAACACCGGGGAGCTGTTTTTT
TRBJ1-5,NA,TRBV5-5,NA,14,CASSLLLGNQPQHF,TGTGCCAGCAGCTTGCTGTTGGGGAATCAGCCCCAGCATTTT
TRBJ2-7,NA,TRBV6-5,NA,15,CASSYSGQSSYEQYF,TGTGCCAGCAGTTACTCTGGACAGAGCTCCTACGAGCAGTACTTC
TRBJ2-3,NA,TRBV4-1,TRBD2,17,CASSHPERGGQADTQYF,TGCGCCAGCAGCCACCCCGAGCGGGGGGGCCAGGCAGATACGCAGTATTTT
TRBJ2-1,NA,TRBV15,NA,17,CATSRDGDVAEDNEQFF,TGTGCCACCAGCAGAGATGGCGACGTAGCGGAGGACAATGAGCAGTTCTTC
TRBJ2-1,NA,TRBV6-4,NA,13,CASSPQAYNEQFF,TGTGCCAGCAGTCCACAGGCCTACAATGAGCAGTTCTTC